This T cell receptor beta chain was profiled in a study of blood T cell repertoires in COVID-19. Study-wide background: Spain, Italy and the United States supplied samples that represented acute and convalescent COVID-19. T cells, B-cell-depleted T cells, or PBMCs provided the cDNA or gDNA that served as material.

CDR3 length: 19 residues. V gave up 3 bases and J gave up 8 bases; unmatched junction bases: 21. Germline assignment: CDR1 SGHTA and CDR2 FQGNSA. Original processing methods: Estimated nucleated cell counts came from reference gene primer amplification. Sequencing was performed with immunoSEQ multiplex PCR; in TCRdb, only in-frame clones are kept and a portion is missing. V and J calls and clone size are copied from that table; D and trimming were computed from the DNA. The profile covers about 140,000 clones, with about 87% appearing a single time and approximately 11% taken by the ten largest. Material: peripheral blood. This sequence joins TRBV7-2 and TRBJ2-1; 8 bases are a match to TRBD2. This sequence was found in a woman aged 80 or older with acute or convalescent COVID-19. Here the CDR3 reads CASSFPFSGGERTPHEQFF. In DNA form, the CDR3 reads TGTGCCAGCAGCTTCCCGTTTTCCGGGGGGGAGCGGACTCCCCATGAGCAGTTCTTC.